Below are 21 T cell receptor beta chains sequenced from a single sample in a study of Graves' ophthalmopathy and Graves' hyperthyroidism. Scientists amplified the TCR beta CDR3 regions from RNA transcripts. HTBI primers were used in a first-round RT-PCR, which preceded a second-round multiplex PCR. TCRdb independently ran MiXCR on the multiplex PCR reads; one entry per CDR3 protein. The sample lists about 210,000 distinct CDR3 sequences; roughly 29% were seen once. The specimen was peripheral blood. The receptor source for this set is a man in his forties or fifties with Graves' ophthalmopathy.

The table lists this clonotype with many counts. The CDR3 region has the DNA TGTGCCAGCAGTTTATACCCCACAGGGATGGCGGGAGAGACCCAGTACTTC. Translating gives CASSLYPTGMAGETQYF. V and J are TRBV27 and TRBJ2-5; tentatively, D is TRBD1 (6 bases). Germline CDR1 reads MNHEY; CDR2 reads SMNVEV (reference sequence). The CDR3 covers 17 residues. Trimming cost V 1 base and J 4 bases, with 19 bases left between them.

The table lists this clonotype with many counts. This may stem from a read error, because a much larger clone lies one nucleotide away. The rearrangement links TRBV6-5 to TRBJ2-7; unclear D gene. Germline CDR1 and CDR2: MNHEY and SVGAGI. The CDR3 runs 13 residues. DNA for the CDR3: TGTGCCGGCAGTCCGTCTGTCCCCTTTGGGCAGTACTTC. It encodes CAGSPSVPFGQYF.

This chain joins TRBV7-2 and TRBJ2-2; a weak D match, TRBD1 (5 bases). Germline V lookup: CDR1 SGHTA, CDR2 FQGNSA. V was clipped by 7 bases and J by 3 bases, with 15 bases between them. The CDR3 runs to 15 residues. CDR3 region: CASTKGRADTGELFF. CDR3 sequence (DNA): TGTGCCAGCACCAAAGGCAGGGCCGACACCGGGGAGCTGTTTTTT.

The rearrangement links TRBV6-5 to TRBJ1-1; no definite D call. V lost 1 base and J lost 3, with 12 bases in between. Germline CDR1 is MNHEY and CDR2 is SVGAGI. The CDR3 runs to 15 residues. For the CDR3, the DNA is TGTGCCAGCAGTTACTATGGAGGGTTGGACACTGAAGCTTTCTTT. Translating gives CASSYYGGLDTEAFF.

This clonotype was detected once. V usage is TRBV12-5 and J usage is TRBJ2-7, with 10 bases lining up with TRBD1. After removal of 5 bases from V and 2 bases from J, the junction contained 3 bases not matched to a gene. This CDR3 has 14 amino acids. Germline assignment: CDR1 LGHNT and CDR2 FRNRAP. CDR3 in amino acids: CASGRGQGPYEQYF. As DNA, the CDR3 is TGTGCTAGTGGTCGGGGACAGGGGCCCTACGAGCAGTACTTC.

This clonotype was seen repeatedly, ten times or more. This chain uses TRBV5-1 with TRBJ2-5, with D perhaps matching TRBD2 (5 bases). The V end was cut by 1 base, the J end by 0 bases, with 13 bases between. The germline V gene has CDR1 SGHRS and CDR2 YFSETQ. This CDR3 is 16 amino acids long. Written as DNA, the CDR3 is TGCGCCAGCAGCTTGTCGGAGCGGCGGTACCAAGAGACCCAGTACTTC. Translating gives CASSLSERRYQETQYF.

This chain connects TRBV5-1 to TRBJ2-2, with D perhaps TRBD2 (6 bases). V shed 0 bases and J shed 7 bases, with 16 bases lying between them. The CDR3 has 16 residues. CDR1 is SGHRS, CDR2 YFSETQ, per germline. The CDR3 loop reads CASSLGLANRIGELFF. The CDR3 nucleotides are TGCGCCAGCAGCTTGGGTCTAGCGAATCGTATCGGGGAGCTGTTTTTT.

At least ten counts were recorded for this clonotype. This sequence joins TRBV12-3 or TRBV12-4 and TRBJ1-1; no firm D call. The CDR3 runs to 13 residues. Deletions cut 7 bases from V and 1 base from J, with 10 bases between. The CDR3 region has the DNA TGTGCCAGCACCCTGGGCGCGAACACTGAAGCTTTCTTT. Amino acids: CASTLGANTEAFF.

The chain employs TRBV15 and TRBJ2-7, with 11 nucleotides matching TRBD2. The CDR3 is 15 amino acids. Germline V gene data show CDR1 as LNHNV and CDR2 as YYDKDF (reference sequence). V was pared by 3 bases and J by 2 bases, with 3 bases of the junction left unmatched. CDR3 residues: CATSRGLAETYEQYF. The CDR3 nucleotides are TGTGCCACCAGCAGGGGACTAGCGGAAACCTACGAGCAGTACTTC. Together with reference TRBV15 and TRBJ2-7, the CDR3 gives the full variable domain: DAMVIQNPRYQVTQFGKPVTLSCSQTLNHNVMYWYQQKSSQAPKLLFHYYDKDFNNEADTPDNFQSRRPNTSFCFLDIRSPGLGDTAMYLCATSRGLAETYEQYFGPGTRLTVT.

The table lists this clonotype with many counts. This chain links TRBV19 with TRBJ1-5; TRBD1 aligns across 10 bases. The V and J ends lost 9 bases and 6 bases, in that order; junction bases with no gene match: 5. CDR1 LNHDA and CDR2 SQIVND come from the germline V gene (reference sequence). The CDR3 contains 13 residues. The CDR3 loop reads CARPGQGSQPQHF. The CDR3 DNA follows: TGTGCCAGACCGGGACAGGGGAGTCAGCCCCAGCATTTT.

The V and J genes are TRBV6-2 or TRBV6-3 and TRBJ2-7, with D hard to call. This CDR3 region has 12 residues. V shed 4 bases and J shed 7 bases, with 11 bases lying between them. Germline CDR1 and CDR2: MNHEY and SVGEGT. The CDR3 coding sequence is TGTGCCAGCAGTTTATATAGTGGGGAGCAGTACTTC. It codes for CASSLYSGEQYF.

This clonotype was recorded at least ten times. V and J are TRBV20-1 and TRBJ2-5; possible D gene TRBD2, 6 bases. CDR1 is DFQATT and CDR2 is SNEGSKA in the germline V gene (reference sequence). V lost 4 bases and J 5 bases, leaving 14 bases between the germline ends. CDR3 length: 13 amino acids. The CDR3 protein is CSATKPGEETQYF. CDR3 nucleotides: TGCAGTGCTACCAAACCGGGAGAGGAGACCCAGTACTTC.

Ten or more counts support this clonotype. The CDR3 protein is CASSQGTGNIQETQYF. In DNA form, the CDR3 reads TGTGCCAGCAGCCAAGGGACAGGGAACATCCAAGAGACCCAGTACTTC. J is TRBJ2-5 and V is TRBV4-2, with 8 positions matching TRBD1. The CDR3 has 16 amino acids. Germline CDR1 LGHNA, CDR2 YNFKEQ. V lost 1 base, J lost 1 base, and 5 bases stayed unmatched.

This sequence joins TRBV9 and TRBJ1-2; D is unclear. The CDR3 spans 15 residues. Trimming removed 3 bases from V and 3 bases from J, with 15 bases in between. Germline loops: CDR1 SGDLS, CDR2 YYNGEE. DNA of the CDR3: TGTGCCAGCAGCGGCGGCAGCTTACTGGACTATGGCTACACCTTC. As protein: CASSGGSLLDYGYTF.

This chain connects TRBV19 to TRBJ2-7; 7 bases fit TRBD1. Germline V gene lookup returns CDR1 LNHDA and CDR2 SQIVND (reference sequence). V trimming: 4 bases; J trimming: 3 bases; junction bases outside the gene matches: 6. The CDR3 consists of 14 residues. CDR3 nucleotide sequence: TGTGCCAGTAGTACCCCGGGACAGAACTACGAGCAGTACTTC. Protein sequence: CASSTPGQNYEQYF.

There are many counts of this clonotype. The V gene is TRBV4-3, the J gene TRBJ2-2; D is ambiguous. Trimming removed 1 base at V and 8 bases at J, with 5 bases between. Germline V gives CDR1 LGHNA, CDR2 YSLEER. CDR3 length: 12 residues. The CDR3 loop is CASSQGLGELFF. The DNA for the CDR3 is TGCGCCAGCAGCCAAGGGCTAGGGGAGCTGTTTTTT.

This clonotype occurred many times. CDR3 bases: TGTGCCACCTCTGACAGCCCCTATAGCAATCAGCCCCAGCATTTT. This sequence encodes CATSDSPYSNQPQHF. The V and J genes are TRBV19 and TRBJ1-5; perhaps TRBD1 as D (5 bases). The CDR3 consists of 15 residues. The V end was cut by 10 bases, the J end by 0 bases, with 16 bases between. The germline V gene encodes CDR1 LNHDA and CDR2 SQIVND (reference sequence). Complete variable domain (other parts from reference TRBV19 and TRBJ1-5): DGGITQSPKYLFRKEGQNVTLSCEQNLNHDAMYWYRQDPGQGLRLIYYSQIVNDFQKGDIAEGYSVSREKKESFPLTVTSAQKNPTAFYLCATSDSPYSNQPQHFGDGTRLSIL.

This clonotype was detected ten times or more. This chain connects TRBV7-2 to TRBJ2-5; D not resolved. Germline CDR1 SGHTA, CDR2 FQGNSA. The CDR3 has 15 amino acids. V was trimmed by 4 bases and J by 0 bases, leaving 12 bases between them. The CDR3 nucleotides are TGTGCCAGCAGCTCCGGAGCCCCGTACCAAGAGACCCAGTACTTC. Protein: CASSSGAPYQETQYF.

This clonotype was found many times. This chain connects TRBV6-2 or TRBV6-3 to TRBJ2-2, with TRBD1 matching over 10 bases. This CDR3 has 14 residues. The V and J ends lost 6 bases and 5 bases, in that order; junction bases with no gene match: 3. Germline-derived CDR1 and CDR2 are MNHEY and SVGEGT. As DNA, the CDR3 is TGTGCCAGCAGAGGACAGGGGGAAACCGGGGAGCTGTTTTTT. Amino acids: CASRGQGETGELFF.

This clonotype showed up many times. The rearrangement uses TRBV15 and TRBJ2-7; 9 bases are a match to TRBD1. CDR3 length: 18 amino acids. Germline loops: CDR1 LNHNV, CDR2 YYDKDF (reference sequence). Unmatched junction bases numbered 12, after V lost 1 base and J lost 2 bases. The CDR3 here is CATSRVGTGLFGPYEQYF. CDR3 nucleotide sequence: TGTGCCACCAGCAGAGTCGGGACAGGGTTGTTTGGCCCCTACGAGCAGTACTTC.

This clonotype was picked up many times. The V call is TRBV27, the J call TRBJ1-5; unclear D gene. Per germline, CDR1 MNHEY and CDR2 SMNVEV (reference sequence). The length of the CDR3 is 13 residues. The V and J ends lost 3 bases and 5 bases respectively, with 8 bases between them. The chain's CDR3 is CASSFAEDQPQHF. CDR3 DNA sequence: TGTGCCAGCAGTTTTGCCGAAGATCAGCCCCAGCATTTT.